Listed here is a single T cell receptor (beta chain). What it binds is unknown. These data come from a study of cytomegalovirus exposure and HLA in healthy donors. At the level of the study: About 85 million unique TCR sequences came from HLA-typed donors in an early release. Regarding the study as a whole: Later analysis revealed greater clonal expansion in HLA-associated TCR beta chains than in equally common others. Common viral pathogens were later found to be apparently linked to several of the most significant clusters.

60 Vbeta and 13 Jbeta primers were used in PCR. Using immunoSEQ multiplex PCR, the repertoire was profiled, and TCRdb retains in-frame clones only, with some absent. The top ten clones hold less than 8.5% of a sample with a few hundred thousand clones, around 81% of them seen once. With 4 bases clipped from V and 3 bases from J, the junction kept 5 bases outside the gene matches. Germline values: CDR1 MNHEY, CDR2 SVGAGI. CDR3 length: 15 residues. This chain links TRBV6-5 with TRBJ1-2, with 10 bases identical to TRBD1. Material: PBMCs. The clonotype originates from a woman aged 55-70 years in good health and CMV-seropositive. The CDR3 here is CASSLATGGYYGYTF. The CDR3 DNA follows: TGTGCCAGCAGTTTGGCGACAGGGGGCTACTATGGCTACACCTTC.